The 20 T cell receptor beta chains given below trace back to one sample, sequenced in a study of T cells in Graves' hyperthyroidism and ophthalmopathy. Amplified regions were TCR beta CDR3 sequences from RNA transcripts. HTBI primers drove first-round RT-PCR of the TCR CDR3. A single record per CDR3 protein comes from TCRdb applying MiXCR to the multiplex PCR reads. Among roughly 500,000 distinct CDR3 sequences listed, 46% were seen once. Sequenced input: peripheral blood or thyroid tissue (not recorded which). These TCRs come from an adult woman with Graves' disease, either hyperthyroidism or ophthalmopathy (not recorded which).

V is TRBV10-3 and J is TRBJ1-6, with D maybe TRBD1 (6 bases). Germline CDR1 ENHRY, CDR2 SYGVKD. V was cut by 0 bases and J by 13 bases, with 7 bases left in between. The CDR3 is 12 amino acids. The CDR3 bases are TGTGCCATCAGTGAGTCAACAGGGCCCCTCCACTTT. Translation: CAISESTGPLHF.

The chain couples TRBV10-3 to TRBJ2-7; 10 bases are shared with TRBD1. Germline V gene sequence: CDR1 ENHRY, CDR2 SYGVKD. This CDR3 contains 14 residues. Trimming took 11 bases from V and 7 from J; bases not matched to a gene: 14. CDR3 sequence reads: CAQPGQGDSGEQYF. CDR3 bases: TGTGCCCAACCTGGACAGGGGGATAGTGGGGAGCAGTACTTC.

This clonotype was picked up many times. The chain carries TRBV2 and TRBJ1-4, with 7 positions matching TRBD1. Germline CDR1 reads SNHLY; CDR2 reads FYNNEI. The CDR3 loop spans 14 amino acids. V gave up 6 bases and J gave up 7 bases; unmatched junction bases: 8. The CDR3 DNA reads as TGTGCCAGCAGCCCCTATGGACAGGTTGAAAAACTGTTTTTT. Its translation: CASSPYGQVEKLFF. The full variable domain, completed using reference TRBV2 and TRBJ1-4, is EPEVTQTPSHQVTQMGQEVILRCVPISNHLYFYWYRQILGQKVEFLVSFYNNEISEKSEIFDDQFSVERPDGSNFTLKIRSTKLEDSAMYFCASSPYGQVEKLFFGSGTQLSVL.

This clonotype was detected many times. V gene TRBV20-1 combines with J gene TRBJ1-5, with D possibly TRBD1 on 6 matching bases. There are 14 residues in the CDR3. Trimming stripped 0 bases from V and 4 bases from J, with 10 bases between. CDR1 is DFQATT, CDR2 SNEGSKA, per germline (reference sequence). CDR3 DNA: TGCAGTGCTAGAGATTACAGGGCTAATCAGCCCCAGCATTTT. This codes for CSARDYRANQPQHF.

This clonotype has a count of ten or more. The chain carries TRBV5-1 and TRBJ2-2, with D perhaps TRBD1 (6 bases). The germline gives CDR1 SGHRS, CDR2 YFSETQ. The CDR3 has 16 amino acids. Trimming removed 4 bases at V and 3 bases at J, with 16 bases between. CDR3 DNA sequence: TGCGCCAGCAGCCCATCGCCACACAGGGACACCGGGGAGCTGTTTTTT. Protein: CASSPSPHRDTGELFF.

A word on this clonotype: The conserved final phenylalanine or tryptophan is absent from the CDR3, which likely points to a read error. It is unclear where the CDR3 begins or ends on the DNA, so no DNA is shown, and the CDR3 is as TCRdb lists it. The chain's CDR3 is CASSPGDSSY. The chain combines TRBV9 with TRBJ1-2. Germline CDR1 reads SGDLS; CDR2 reads YYNGEE. The CDR3 extends over 10 residues, inclusive of both ends.

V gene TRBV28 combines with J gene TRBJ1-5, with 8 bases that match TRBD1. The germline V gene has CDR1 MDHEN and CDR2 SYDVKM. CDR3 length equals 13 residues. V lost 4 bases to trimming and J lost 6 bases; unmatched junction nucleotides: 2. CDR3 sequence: CASSSRGRQPQHF. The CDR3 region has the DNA TGTGCCAGCAGTTCCAGGGGGCGTCAGCCCCAGCATTTT. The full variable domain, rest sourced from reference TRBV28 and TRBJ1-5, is DVKVTQSSRYLVKRTGEKVFLECVQDMDHENMFWYRQDPGLGLRLIYFSYDVKMKEKGDIPEGYSVSREKKERFSLILESASTNQTSMYLCASSSRGRQPQHFGDGTRLSIL.

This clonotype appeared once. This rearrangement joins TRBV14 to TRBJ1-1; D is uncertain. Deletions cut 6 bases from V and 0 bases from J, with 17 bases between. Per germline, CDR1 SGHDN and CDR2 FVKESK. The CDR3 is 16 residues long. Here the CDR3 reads CASSYDGPLMNTEAFF. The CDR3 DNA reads TGTGCCAGCAGTTACGACGGTCCCTTAATGAACACTGAAGCTTTCTTT.

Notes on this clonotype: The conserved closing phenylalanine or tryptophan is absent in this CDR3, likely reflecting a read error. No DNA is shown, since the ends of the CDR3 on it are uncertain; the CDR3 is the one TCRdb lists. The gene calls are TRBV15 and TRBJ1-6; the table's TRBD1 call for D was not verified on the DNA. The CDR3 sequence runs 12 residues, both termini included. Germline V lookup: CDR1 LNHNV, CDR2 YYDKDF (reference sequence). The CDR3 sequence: CATSRLQGDPNY.

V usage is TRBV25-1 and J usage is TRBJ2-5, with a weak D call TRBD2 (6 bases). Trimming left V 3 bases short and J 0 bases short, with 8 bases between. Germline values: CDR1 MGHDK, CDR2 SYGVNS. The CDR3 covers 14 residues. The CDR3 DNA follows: TGTGCCAGCAGTGAGGCGGGATACCAAGAGACCCAGTACTTC. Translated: CASSEAGYQETQYF.

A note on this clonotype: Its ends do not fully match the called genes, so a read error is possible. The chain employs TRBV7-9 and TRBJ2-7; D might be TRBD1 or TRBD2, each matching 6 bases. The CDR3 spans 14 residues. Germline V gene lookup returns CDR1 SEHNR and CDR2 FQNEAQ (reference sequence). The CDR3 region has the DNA TGCGCCAGCAGCCAAAGTCGAGGGGGGAGAGTACGGAACTTC. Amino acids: CASSQSRGGRVRNF.

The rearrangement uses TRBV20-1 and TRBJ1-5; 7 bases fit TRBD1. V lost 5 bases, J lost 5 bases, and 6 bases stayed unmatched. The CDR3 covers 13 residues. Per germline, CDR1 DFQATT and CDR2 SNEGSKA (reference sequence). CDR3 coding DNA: TGCAGTGCTTCAGGGGGGGTGGATCAGCCCCAGCATTTT. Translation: CSASGGVDQPQHF.

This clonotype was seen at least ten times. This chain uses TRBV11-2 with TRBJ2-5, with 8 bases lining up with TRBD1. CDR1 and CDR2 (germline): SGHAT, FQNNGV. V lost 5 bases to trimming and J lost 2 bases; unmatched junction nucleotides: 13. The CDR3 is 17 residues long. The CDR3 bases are TGTGCCAGCAGCCCCGCCCCCCCTCGGACAGGGCAAGAGACCCAGTACTTC. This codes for CASSPAPPRTGQETQYF.

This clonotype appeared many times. The CDR3 is CASSEVGGFGQPQHF. In DNA form, the CDR3 reads TGTGCCAGCAGTGAAGTCGGAGGGTTCGGTCAGCCCCAGCATTTT. The chain carries TRBV6-1 and TRBJ1-5; unclear D gene. V shed 1 base and J shed 6 bases, with 13 bases lying between them. This CDR3 comprises 15 residues. The V gene's germline CDR1 is MNHNS and CDR2 SASEGT.

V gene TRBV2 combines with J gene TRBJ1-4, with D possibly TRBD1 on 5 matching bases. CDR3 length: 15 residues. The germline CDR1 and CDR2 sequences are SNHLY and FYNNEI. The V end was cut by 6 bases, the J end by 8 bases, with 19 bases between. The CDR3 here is CASRPQGGRWEKLFF. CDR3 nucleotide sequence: TGTGCCAGCAGGCCTCAGGGAGGGCGGTGGGAAAAACTGTTTTTT. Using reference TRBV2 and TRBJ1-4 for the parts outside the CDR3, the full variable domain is EPEVTQTPSHQVTQMGQEVILRCVPISNHLYFYWYRQILGQKVEFLVSFYNNEISEKSEIFDDQFSVERPDGSNFTLKIRSTKLEDSAMYFCASRPQGGRWEKLFFGSGTQLSVL.

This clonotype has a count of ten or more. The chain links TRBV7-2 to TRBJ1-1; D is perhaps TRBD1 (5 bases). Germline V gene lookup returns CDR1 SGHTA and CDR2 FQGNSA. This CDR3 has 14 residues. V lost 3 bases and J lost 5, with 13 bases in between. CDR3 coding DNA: TGTGCCAGCAGCTTCGGGGGGGTGGGGACTGAAGCTTTCTTT. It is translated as CASSFGGVGTEAFF.

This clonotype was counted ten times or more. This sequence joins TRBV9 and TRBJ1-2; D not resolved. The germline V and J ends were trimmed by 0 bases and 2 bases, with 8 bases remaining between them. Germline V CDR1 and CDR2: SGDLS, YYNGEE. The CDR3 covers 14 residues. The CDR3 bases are TGTGCCAGCAGCGTAGACGGACTAAACTATGGCTACACCTTC. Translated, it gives CASSVDGLNYGYTF.

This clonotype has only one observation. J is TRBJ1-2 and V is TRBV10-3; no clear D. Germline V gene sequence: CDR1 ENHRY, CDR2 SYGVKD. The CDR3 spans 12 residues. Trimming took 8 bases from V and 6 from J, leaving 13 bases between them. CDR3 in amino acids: CAIGGLENGYTF. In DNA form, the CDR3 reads TGTGCCATCGGAGGACTAGAGAATGGCTACACCTTC.

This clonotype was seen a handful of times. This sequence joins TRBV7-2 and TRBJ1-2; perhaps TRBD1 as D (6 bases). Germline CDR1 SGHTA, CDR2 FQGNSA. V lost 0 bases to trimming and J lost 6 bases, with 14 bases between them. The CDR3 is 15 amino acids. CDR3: CASSLAGGSRDGYTF. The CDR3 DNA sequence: TGTGCCAGCAGCTTAGCCGGGGGCAGCCGCGATGGCTACACCTTC.

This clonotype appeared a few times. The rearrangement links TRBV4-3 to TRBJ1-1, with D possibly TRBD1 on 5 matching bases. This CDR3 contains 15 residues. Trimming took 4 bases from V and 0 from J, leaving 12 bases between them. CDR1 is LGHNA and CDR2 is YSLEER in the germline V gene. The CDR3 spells CASSPLPGVNTEAFF. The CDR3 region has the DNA TGCGCCAGCAGCCCCCTCCCGGGGGTGAACACTGAAGCTTTCTTT.